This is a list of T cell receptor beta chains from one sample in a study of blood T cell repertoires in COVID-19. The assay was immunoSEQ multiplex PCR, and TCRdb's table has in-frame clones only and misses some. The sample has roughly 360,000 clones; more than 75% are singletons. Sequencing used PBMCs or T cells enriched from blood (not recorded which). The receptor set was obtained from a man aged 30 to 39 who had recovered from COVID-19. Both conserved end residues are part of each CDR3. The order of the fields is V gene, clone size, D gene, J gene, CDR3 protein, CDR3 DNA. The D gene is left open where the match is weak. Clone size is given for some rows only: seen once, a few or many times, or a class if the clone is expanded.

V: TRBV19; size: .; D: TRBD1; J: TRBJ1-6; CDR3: CASRFTGTGIYRSYNSPLHF; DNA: TGTGCCAGTAGATTCACCGGGACAGGGATTTATCGGTCCTATAATTCACCCCTCCACTTT
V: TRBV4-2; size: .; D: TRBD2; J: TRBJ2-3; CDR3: CASSQETSGGLVTDTQYF; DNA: TGTGCCAGCAGCCAAGAGACTAGCGGGGGCCTAGTAACAGATACGCAGTATTTT
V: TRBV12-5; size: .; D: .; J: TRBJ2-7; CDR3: CASGLAGDSLSYEQYF; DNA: TGTGCTAGTGGTTTGGCGGGGGACAGCCTTTCCTACGAGCAGTACTTC
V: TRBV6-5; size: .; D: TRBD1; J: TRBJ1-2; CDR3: CASKRGQGGYGYTF; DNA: TGTGCCAGCAAAAGGGGGCAGGGTGGCTATGGCTACACCTTC
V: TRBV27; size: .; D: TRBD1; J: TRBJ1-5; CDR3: CASSLQSDRPNQYPQHF; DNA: TGTGCCAGCAGTTTACAGTCGGACAGGCCCAATCAATATCCCCAGCATTTT
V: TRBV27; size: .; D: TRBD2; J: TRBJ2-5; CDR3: CASSLSRLAGARGETQYF; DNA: TGTGCCAGCAGTTTATCGAGGCTAGCGGGGGCCCGGGGGGAGACCCAGTACTTC
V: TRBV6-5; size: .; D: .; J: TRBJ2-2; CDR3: CASRVGTLNTGELFF; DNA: TGTGCCAGCCGGGTAGGGACACTGAACACCGGGGAGCTGTTTTTT
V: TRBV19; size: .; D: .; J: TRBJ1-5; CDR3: CASSISGINQPQHF; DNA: TGTGCCAGTAGTATCTCAGGTATCAATCAGCCCCAGCATTTT
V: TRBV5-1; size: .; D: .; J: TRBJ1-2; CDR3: CASSLQAGDYGYTF; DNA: TGCGCCAGCAGCTTACAGGCTGGGGACTATGGCTACACCTTC
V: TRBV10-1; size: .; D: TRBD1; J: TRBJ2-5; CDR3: CASSDGTGGSLKETQYF; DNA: TGCGCCAGCAGTGACGGGACAGGGGGATCTCTTAAGGAGACCCAGTACTTC
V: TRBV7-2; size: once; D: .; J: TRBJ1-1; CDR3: CASSLDGITEAFF; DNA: TGTGCCAGCAGCTTAGACGGGATCACTGAAGCTTTCTTT
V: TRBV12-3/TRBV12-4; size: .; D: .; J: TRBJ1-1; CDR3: CASTIDRLTEAFF; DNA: TGTGCCAGCACCATTGACAGGCTCACTGAAGCTTTCTTT
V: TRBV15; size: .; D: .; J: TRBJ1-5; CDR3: CATSRDRWGESYQPQHF; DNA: TGTGCCACCAGCAGAGATCGTTGGGGGGAAAGTTATCAGCCCCAGCATTTT
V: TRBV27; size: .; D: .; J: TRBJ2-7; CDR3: CASRQDYGGSYEQYF; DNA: TGTGCCAGCAGGCAAGACTACGGTGGCTCCTACGAGCAGTACTTC